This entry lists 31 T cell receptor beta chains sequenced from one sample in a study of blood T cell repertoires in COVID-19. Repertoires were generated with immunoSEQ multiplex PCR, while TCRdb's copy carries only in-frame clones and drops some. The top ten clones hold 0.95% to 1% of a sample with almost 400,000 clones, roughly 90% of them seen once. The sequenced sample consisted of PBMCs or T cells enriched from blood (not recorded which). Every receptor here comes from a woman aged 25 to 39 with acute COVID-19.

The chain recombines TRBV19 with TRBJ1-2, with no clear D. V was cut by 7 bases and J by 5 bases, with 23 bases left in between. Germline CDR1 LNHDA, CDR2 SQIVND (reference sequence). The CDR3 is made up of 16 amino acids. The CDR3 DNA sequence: TGTGCCAGTACCAATATCATCGGAGGCAGGCGATATGGCTACACCTTC. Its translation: CASTNIIGGRRYGYTF.

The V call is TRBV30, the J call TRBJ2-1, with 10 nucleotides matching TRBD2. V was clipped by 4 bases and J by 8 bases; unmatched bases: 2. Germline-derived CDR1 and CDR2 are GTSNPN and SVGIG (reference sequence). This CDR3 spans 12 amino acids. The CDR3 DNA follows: TGTGCCTGGACTAGCGGGGGATATGAGCAGTTCTTC. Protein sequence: CAWTSGGYEQFF.

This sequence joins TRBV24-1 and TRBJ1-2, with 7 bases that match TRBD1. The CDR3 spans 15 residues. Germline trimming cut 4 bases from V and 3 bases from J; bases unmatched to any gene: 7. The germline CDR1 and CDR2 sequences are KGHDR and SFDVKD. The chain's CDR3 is CATSDAPTGDYGYTF. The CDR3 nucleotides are TGTGCCACCAGTGACGCCCCAACAGGGGACTATGGCTACACCTTC.

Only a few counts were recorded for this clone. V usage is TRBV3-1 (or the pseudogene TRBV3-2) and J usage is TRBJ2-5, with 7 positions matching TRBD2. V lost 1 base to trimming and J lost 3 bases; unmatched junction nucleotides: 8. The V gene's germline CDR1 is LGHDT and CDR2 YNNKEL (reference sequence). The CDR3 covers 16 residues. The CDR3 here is CASSQVVGTTKETQYF. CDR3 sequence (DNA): TGTGCCAGCAGCCAAGTAGTGGGGACTACTAAAGAGACCCAGTACTTC.

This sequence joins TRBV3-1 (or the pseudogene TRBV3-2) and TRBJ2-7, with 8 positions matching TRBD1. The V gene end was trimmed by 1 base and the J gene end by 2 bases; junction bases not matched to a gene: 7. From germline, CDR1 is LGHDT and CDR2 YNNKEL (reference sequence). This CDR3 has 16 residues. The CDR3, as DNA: TGTGCCAGCAGCCAAGCCTCTCGGACAGGGCCCTACGAGCAGTACTTC. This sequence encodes CASSQASRTGPYEQYF.

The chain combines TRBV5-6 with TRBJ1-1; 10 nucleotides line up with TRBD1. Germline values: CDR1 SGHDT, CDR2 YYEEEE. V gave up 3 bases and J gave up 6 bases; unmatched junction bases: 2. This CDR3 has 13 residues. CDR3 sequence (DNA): TGTGCCAGCAGCTGGGGGACAGGGGCTGAAGCTTTCTTT. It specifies CASSWGTGAEAFF.

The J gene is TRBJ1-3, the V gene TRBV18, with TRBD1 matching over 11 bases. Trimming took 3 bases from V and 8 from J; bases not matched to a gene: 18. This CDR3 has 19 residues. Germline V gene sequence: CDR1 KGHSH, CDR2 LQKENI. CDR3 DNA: TGTGCCAGCTCACCCCCCAAGGCGGGGACAGGGGGGAATCGAGACACCATATATTTT. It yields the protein CASSPPKAGTGGNRDTIYF.

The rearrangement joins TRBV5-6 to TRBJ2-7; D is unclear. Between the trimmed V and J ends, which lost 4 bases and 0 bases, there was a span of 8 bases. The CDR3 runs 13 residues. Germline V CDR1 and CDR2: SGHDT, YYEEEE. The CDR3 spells CASSHRDSYEQYF. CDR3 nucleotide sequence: TGTGCCAGCAGCCACAGAGACTCCTACGAGCAGTACTTC.

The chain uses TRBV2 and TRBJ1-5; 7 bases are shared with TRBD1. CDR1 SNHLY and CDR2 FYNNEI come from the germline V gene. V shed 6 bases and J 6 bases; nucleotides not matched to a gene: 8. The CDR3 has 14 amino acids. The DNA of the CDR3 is TGTGCCAGCAGAGCACGACAGGGCGGTCAGCCCCAGCATTTT. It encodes CASRARQGGQPQHF. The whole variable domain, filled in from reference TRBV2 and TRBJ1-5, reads EPEVTQTPSHQVTQMGQEVILRCVPISNHLYFYWYRQILGQKVEFLVSFYNNEISEKSEIFDDQFSVERPDGSNFTLKIRSTKLEDSAMYFCASRARQGGQPQHFGDGTRLSIL.

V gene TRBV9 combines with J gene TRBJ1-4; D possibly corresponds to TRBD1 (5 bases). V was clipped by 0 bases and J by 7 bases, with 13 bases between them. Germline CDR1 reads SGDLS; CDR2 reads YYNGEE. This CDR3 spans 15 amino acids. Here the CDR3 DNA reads TGTGCCAGCAGCGTAGCTGACAGTTGGGGTGAAAAACTGTTTTTT. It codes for CASSVADSWGEKLFF.

In nucleotides, the CDR3 is TGTGCCAGCAGAGGGACAGTCAATCAGCCCCAGCATTTT. Protein sequence: CASRGTVNQPQHF. The chain uses TRBV6-5 and TRBJ1-5; 7 bases align to TRBD1. With V trimmed by 6 bases and J by 3 bases, 2 bases remained unmatched. CDR3 length: 13 amino acids. Germline lookup yields CDR1 MNHEY and CDR2 SVGAGI.

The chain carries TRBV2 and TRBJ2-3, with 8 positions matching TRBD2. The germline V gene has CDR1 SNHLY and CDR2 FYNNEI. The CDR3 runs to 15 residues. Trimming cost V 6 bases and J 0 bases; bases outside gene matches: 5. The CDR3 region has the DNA TGTGCCAGCAGCCTACTAGCGGCTAGCACAGATACGCAGTATTTT. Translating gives CASSLLAASTDTQYF.

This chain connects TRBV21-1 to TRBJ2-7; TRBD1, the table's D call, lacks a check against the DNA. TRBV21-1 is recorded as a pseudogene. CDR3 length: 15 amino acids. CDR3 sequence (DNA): TGTGCCAGCAGCAAAGGAGGGGACAGGGACCACGAGCAGTACTTC. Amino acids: CASSKGGDRDHEQYF.

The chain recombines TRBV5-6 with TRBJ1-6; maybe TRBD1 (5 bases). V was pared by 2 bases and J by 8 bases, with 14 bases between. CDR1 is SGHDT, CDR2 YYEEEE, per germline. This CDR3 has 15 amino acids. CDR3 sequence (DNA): TGTGCCAGCAGCTTAGGGGTCCGGGCGGATTCACCCCTCCACTTT. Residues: CASSLGVRADSPLHF.

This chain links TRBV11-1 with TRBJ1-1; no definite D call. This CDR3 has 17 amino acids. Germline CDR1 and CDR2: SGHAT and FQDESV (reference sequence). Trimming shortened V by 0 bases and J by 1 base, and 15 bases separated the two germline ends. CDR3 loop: CASSLASRPTGNTEAFF. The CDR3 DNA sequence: TGTGCCAGCAGCTTAGCGTCGCGACCGACGGGGAACACTGAAGCTTTCTTT.

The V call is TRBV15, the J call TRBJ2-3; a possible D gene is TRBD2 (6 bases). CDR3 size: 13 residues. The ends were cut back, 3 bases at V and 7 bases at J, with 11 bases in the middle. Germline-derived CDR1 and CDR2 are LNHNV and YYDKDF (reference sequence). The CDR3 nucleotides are TGTGCCACCAGCAGGGGGGGTTTGAATACGCAGTATTTT. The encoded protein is CATSRGGLNTQYF. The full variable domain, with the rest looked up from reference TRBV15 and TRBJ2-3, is DAMVIQNPRYQVTQFGKPVTLSCSQTLNHNVMYWYQQKSSQAPKLLFHYYDKDFNNEADTPDNFQSRRPNTSFCFLDIRSPGLGDTAMYLCATSRGGLNTQYFGPGTRLTVL.

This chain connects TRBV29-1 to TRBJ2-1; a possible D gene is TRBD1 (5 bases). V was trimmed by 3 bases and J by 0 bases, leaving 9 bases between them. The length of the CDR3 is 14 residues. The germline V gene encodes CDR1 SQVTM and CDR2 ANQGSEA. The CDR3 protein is CSVETVASYNEQFF. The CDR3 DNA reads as TGCAGCGTTGAGACAGTGGCCTCCTACAATGAGCAGTTCTTC.

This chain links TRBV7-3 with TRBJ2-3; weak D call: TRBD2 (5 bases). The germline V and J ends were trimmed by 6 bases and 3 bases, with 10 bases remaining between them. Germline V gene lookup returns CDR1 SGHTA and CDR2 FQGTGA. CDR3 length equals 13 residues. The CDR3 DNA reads TGTGCCAGCAGTCGAGGGCCAACAGATACGCAGTATTTT. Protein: CASSRGPTDTQYF. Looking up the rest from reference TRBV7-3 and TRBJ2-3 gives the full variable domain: GAGVSQTPSNKVTEKGKYVELRCDPISGHTALYWYRQSLGQGPEFLIYFQGTGAADDSGLPNDRFFAVRPEGSVSTLKIQRTERGDSAVYLCASSRGPTDTQYFGPGTRLTVL.

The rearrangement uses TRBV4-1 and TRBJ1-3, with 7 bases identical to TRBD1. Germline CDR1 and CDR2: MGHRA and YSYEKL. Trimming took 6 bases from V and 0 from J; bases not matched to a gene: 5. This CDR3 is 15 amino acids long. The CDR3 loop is CASSQTGSSGNTIYF. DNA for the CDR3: TGCGCCAGCAGTCAGACAGGGAGCTCTGGAAACACCATATATTTT.

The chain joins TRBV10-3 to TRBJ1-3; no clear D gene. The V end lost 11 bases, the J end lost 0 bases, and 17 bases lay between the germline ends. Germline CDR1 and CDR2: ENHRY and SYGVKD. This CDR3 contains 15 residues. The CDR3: CASLAGEHSGNTIYF. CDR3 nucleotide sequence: TGTGCCTCCCTAGCCGGGGAGCACTCTGGAAACACCATATATTTT.

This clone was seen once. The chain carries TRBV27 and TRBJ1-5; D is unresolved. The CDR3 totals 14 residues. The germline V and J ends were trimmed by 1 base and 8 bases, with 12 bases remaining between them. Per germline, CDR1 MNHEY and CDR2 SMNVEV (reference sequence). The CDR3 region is CASSLLGSREPQHF. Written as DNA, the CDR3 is TGTGCCAGCAGTTTATTAGGCAGCCGGGAGCCCCAGCATTTT.

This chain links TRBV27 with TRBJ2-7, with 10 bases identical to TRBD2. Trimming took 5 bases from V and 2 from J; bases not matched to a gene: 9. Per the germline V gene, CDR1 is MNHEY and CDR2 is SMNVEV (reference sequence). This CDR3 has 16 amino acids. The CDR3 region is CASSPLLAGTAYEQYF. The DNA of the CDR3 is TGTGCCAGCAGTCCTCTACTAGCGGGGACCGCCTACGAGCAGTACTTC.

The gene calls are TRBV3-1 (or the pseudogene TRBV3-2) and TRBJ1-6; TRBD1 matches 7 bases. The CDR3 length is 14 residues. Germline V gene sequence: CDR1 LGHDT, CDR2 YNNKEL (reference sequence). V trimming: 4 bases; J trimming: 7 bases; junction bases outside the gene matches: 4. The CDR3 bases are TGTGCCAGCAGCCCACAGGGGTGGAATTCACCCCTCCACTTT. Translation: CASSPQGWNSPLHF.

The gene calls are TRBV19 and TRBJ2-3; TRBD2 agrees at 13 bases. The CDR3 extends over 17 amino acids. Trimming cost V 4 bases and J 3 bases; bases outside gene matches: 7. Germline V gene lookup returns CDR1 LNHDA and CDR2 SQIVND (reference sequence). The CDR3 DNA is TGTGCCAGTAGTACCCGGACTAGCGGGGGCCTAACAGATACGCAGTATTTT. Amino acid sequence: CASSTRTSGGLTDTQYF.

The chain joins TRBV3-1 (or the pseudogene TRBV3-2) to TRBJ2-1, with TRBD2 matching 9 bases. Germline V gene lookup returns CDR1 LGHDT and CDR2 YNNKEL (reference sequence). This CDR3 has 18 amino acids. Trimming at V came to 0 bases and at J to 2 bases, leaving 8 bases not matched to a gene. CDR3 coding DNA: TGTGCCAGCAGCCAAGAATTCCTAGCGGGACAAGCCTACAATGAGCAGTTCTTC. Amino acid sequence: CASSQEFLAGQAYNEQFF.

This chain's CDR3 is CASSETGQGVGGYTF. For the CDR3, the DNA is TGTGCCAGCAGTGAAACTGGACAGGGGGTTGGAGGCTACACCTTC. This chain links TRBV6-1 with TRBJ1-2; 10 positions agree with TRBD1. CDR1 and CDR2 (germline): MNHNS, SASEGT. V shed 2 bases and J 8 bases; nucleotides not matched to a gene: 8. The CDR3 sequence is 15 residues long.

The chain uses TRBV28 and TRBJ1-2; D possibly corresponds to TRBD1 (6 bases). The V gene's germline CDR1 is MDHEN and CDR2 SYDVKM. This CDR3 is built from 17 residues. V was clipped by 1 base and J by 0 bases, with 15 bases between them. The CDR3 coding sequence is TGTGCCAGCAGTTTATTTCACAGGGCATTATCTAACTATGGCTACACCTTC. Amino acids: CASSLFHRALSNYGYTF.

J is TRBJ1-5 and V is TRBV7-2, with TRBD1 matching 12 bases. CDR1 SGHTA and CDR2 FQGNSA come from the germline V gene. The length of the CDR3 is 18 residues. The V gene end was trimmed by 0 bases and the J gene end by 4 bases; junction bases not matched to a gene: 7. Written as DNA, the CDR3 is TGTGCCAGCAGCTTAGCGGGACAGGGGGCGCTTGGAAATCAGCCCCAGCATTTT. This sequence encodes CASSLAGQGALGNQPQHF.

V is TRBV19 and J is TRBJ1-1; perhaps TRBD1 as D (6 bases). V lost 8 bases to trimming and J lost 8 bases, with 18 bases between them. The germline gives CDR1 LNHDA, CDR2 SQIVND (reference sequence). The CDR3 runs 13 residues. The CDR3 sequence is CASQGQLRFEAFF. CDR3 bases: TGTGCCAGTCAAGGACAGCTTAGGTTCGAAGCTTTCTTT.

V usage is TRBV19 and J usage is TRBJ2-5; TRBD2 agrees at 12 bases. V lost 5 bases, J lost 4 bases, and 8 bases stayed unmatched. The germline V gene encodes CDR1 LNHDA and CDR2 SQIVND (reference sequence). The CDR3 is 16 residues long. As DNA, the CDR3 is TGTGCCAGTAGTCCGCAGACTAGCGGGGGACGAGAGACCCAGTACTTC. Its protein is CASSPQTSGGRETQYF.

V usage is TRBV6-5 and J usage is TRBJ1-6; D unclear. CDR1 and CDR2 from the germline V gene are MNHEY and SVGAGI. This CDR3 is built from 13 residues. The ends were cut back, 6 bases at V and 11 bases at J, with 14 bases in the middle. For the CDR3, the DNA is TGTGCCAGCAGCCGTGACGGGGTGGCACCCCTCCACTTT. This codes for CASSRDGVAPLHF.